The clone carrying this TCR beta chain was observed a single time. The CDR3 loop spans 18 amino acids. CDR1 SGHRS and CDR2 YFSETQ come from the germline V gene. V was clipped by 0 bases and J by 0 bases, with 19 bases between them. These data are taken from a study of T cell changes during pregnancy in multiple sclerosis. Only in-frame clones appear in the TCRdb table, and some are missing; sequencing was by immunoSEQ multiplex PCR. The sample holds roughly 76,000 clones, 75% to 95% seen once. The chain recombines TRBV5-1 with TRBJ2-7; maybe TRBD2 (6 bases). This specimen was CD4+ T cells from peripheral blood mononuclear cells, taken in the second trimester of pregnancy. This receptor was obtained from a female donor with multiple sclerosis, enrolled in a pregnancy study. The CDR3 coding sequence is TGCGCCAGCAGCTTGGGATTTCTAGCGCTTGGAAGCTCCTACGAGCAGTACTTC. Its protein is CASSLGFLALGSSYEQYF.